The 2 T cell receptor beta chains presented below share a single source sample, sequenced in a study of blood T cell repertoires in COVID-19. Some clones are missing from TCRdb's copy, which holds only in-frame ones; the method was immunoSEQ multiplex PCR. Counted here are around 280,000 clones, roughly 90% occurring once; the ten biggest clones make up around 11%. The sample consisted of peripheral blood. The origin of the receptors is a woman aged 30 to 39 with COVID-19, enrolled during active disease.

A single count supports this clone. This sequence joins TRBV5-1 and TRBJ2-7, with 10 bases aligning to TRBD2. V dropped 4 bases and J dropped 5; count of bases not matched to a gene: 9. This CDR3 is built from 15 residues. Germline V CDR1 and CDR2: SGHRS, YFSETQ. In nucleotides, the CDR3 is TGCGCCAGCAGCCGGAGCGGGAGGGCCTTAGACGAGCAGTACTTC. Translated, it gives CASSRSGRALDEQYF. Based on the CDR3 plus reference TRBV5-1 and TRBJ2-7, the full variable domain is KAGVTQTPRYLIKTRGQQVTLSCSPISGHRSVSWYQQTPGQGLQFLFEYFSETQRNKGNFPGRFSGRQFSNSRSEMNVSTLELGDSALYLCASSRSGRALDEQYFGPGTRLTVT.

The chain carries TRBV6-5 and TRBJ2-5, with 9 bases identical to TRBD1. This CDR3 region has 14 residues. Trimming cost V 4 bases and J 7 bases; bases outside gene matches: 7. Germline CDR1 MNHEY, CDR2 SVGAGI. The CDR3 is CASSSLRTGVTQYF. CDR3 sequence (DNA): TGTGCCAGCAGTTCCCTACGGACAGGGGTGACCCAGTACTTC.